The present T cell receptor (beta chain) was sequenced within a study of cytomegalovirus exposure and HLA in healthy donors. Both 60 Vbeta primers and 13 Jbeta primers went into the PCR. The protocol was immunoSEQ multiplex PCR, while the TCRdb copy is restricted to in-frame clones and leaves out a portion. The sample yields under 100,000 clones, more than 55% seen once. This receptor was taken from a young woman in good health and CMV-seropositive. The sequenced sample was PBMCs.

CDR3: CASGRGGDTGELFF. The CDR3 nucleotides are TGCGCCAGCGGTAGGGGGGGGGACACCGGGGAGCTGTTTTTT. The J gene is TRBJ2-2, the V gene TRBV4-1; D may be TRBD2 (7 bases). This CDR3 contains 14 residues. Looked up from germline, CDR1 is MGHRA and CDR2 is YSYEKL. The V end lost 8 bases, the J end lost 3 bases, and 13 bases lay between the germline ends.